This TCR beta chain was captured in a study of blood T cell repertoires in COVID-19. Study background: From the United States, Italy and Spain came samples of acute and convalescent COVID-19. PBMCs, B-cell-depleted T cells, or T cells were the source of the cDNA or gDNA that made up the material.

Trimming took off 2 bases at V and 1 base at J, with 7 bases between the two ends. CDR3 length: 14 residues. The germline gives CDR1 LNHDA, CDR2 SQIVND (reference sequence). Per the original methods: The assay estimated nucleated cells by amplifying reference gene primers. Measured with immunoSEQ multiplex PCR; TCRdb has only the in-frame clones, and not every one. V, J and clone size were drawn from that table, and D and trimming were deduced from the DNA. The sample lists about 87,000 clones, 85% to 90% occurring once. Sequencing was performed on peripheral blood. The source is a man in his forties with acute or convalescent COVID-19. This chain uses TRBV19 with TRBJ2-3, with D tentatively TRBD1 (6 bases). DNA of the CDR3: TGTGCCAGTAGTATACACAGGGGCACAGATACGCAGTATTTT. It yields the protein CASSIHRGTDTQYF.